A single sample gave rise to the 20 T cell receptor beta chains below, sequenced in a study of shared clonotypes between healthy human individuals. CD8 cells classed as naive were CD45RO-negative and positively selected for CCR7, excluding terminally differentiated effector memory CD45RA+ cells. Generated by immunoSEQ multiplex PCR, the TCRdb table keeps only in-frame clones and is missing some. The sample shows some 1,900,000 clones, approximately 95% of them seen only once. Sequenced input: naive CD8+ T cells sorted from blood. The receptors originated from a man aged 18 to 35 in good health.

For the CDR3, the DNA is TGTGCCAGCAGCTTAATGGTGGACAGGGGGCTCGGGGAGCAGTACTTC. This translates into CASSLMVDRGLGEQYF. The genes are TRBV11-2 and TRBJ2-7; 11 nucleotides align to TRBD1. Germline V CDR1 and CDR2: SGHAT, FQNNGV. The CDR3 is 16 residues long. The junction had 10 bases not matched to a gene; V was cut back by 2 bases and J by 7 bases.

The chain combines TRBV6-1 with TRBJ1-3; TRBD1 might be the D (5 bases). V was pared by 1 base and J by 1 base, with 17 bases between. The CDR3 sequence is 18 residues long. Germline V gene lookup returns CDR1 MNHNS and CDR2 SASEGT. The CDR3 loop is CASSEVVAAGQSGNTIYF. DNA for the CDR3: TGTGCCAGCAGTGAAGTAGTGGCGGCGGGGCAATCTGGAAACACCATATATTTT.

To note about this clone: Distinct nucleotide sequences in the sample also encode this CDR3. The J gene is TRBJ2-7, the V gene TRBV7-9; D gene unclear. The CDR3 contains 13 residues. Trimming stripped 1 base from V and 5 bases from J, with 9 bases between. Germline V gene sequence: CDR1 SEHNR, CDR2 FQNEAQ (reference sequence). CDR3 protein: CASSLDLGDEQYF. The CDR3, as DNA: TGTGCCAGCAGCTTAGATCTGGGCGACGAGCAGTACTTC. Together with reference TRBV7-9 and TRBJ2-7, the CDR3 gives the full variable domain: DTGVSQNPRHKITKRGQNVTFRCDPISEHNRLYWYRQTLGQGPEFLTYFQNEAQLEKSRLLSDRFSAERPKGSFSTLEIQRTEQGDSAMYLCASSLDLGDEQYFGPGTRLTVT.

In DNA form, the CDR3 reads TGCGCCAGCAGTGATATGCGCGGGGCCGGCTACGAGCAGTACTTC. It yields the protein CASSDMRGAGYEQYF. This chain uses TRBV10-1 with TRBJ2-7; possible D gene TRBD2, 6 bases. The V end lost 3 bases, the J end lost 3 bases, and 15 bases lay between the germline ends. The CDR3 extends over 15 amino acids. The germline gives CDR1 WNHNN, CDR2 SYGVQD (reference sequence).

This chain connects TRBV6-4 to TRBJ1-2; D is ambiguous. Trimming cost V 6 bases and J 6 bases, with 14 bases left between them. CDR1 is MRHNA and CDR2 is SNTAGT in the germline V gene. The CDR3 runs to 13 residues. The DNA for the CDR3 is TGTGCCAGCAGGCACAACTACCTCAATGGCTACACCTTC. Protein: CASRHNYLNGYTF.

J is TRBJ2-1 and V is TRBV5-4; D uncertain. The germline V gene encodes CDR1 SGHNT and CDR2 YYREEE (reference sequence). V lost 4 bases and J lost 10, with 12 bases in between. This CDR3 region has 12 residues. The CDR3 nucleotides are TGTGCCAGCAGCGCTTATGGCGTGGAGCAGTTCTTC. This codes for CASSAYGVEQFF.

The chain couples TRBV27 to TRBJ1-2; 7 nucleotides line up with TRBD1. Per the germline V gene, CDR1 is MNHEY and CDR2 is SMNVEV (reference sequence). The CDR3 totals 14 residues. Trimming at V came to 5 bases and at J to 3 bases, leaving 6 bases not matched to a gene. CDR3 coding DNA: TGTGCCAGCAGTCCGACAGGGTCAGACTATGGCTACACCTTC. This codes for CASSPTGSDYGYTF.

This clone was detected only a few times. The chain combines TRBV16 with TRBJ1-2; D gene unclear. The V gene lost 8 bases and the J gene lost 8 bases, with 18 bases spanning the gap. Germline CDR1 KGHSY, CDR2 FQNENV. The CDR3 runs to 13 residues. CDR3 loop: CASSPSDNVGYTF. CDR3 DNA: TGTGCCAGCTCACCGAGTGATAATGTGGGCTACACCTTC.

V gene TRBV28 combines with J gene TRBJ1-2; a possible D gene is TRBD1 (5 bases). V was trimmed by 5 bases and J by 2 bases, leaving 15 bases between them. The CDR3 runs 15 residues. Germline V gene lookup returns CDR1 MDHEN and CDR2 SYDVKM. For the CDR3, the DNA is TGTGCCAGCAGTCGATTAGACAGTCCGAACTATGGCTACACCTTC. This gives the protein CASSRLDSPNYGYTF.

This chain links TRBV20-1 with TRBJ1-1; D not resolved. CDR1 and CDR2 (germline): DFQATT, SNEGSKA (reference sequence). The CDR3 length is 11 residues. The CDR3 bases are TGCGGTACCGAGGCTAACACTGAAGCTTTCTTT. Amino acid sequence: CGTEANTEAFF.

V gene TRBV5-1 combines with J gene TRBJ2-1; 9 nucleotides match TRBD2. The CDR3 loop spans 16 amino acids. The germline V gene has CDR1 SGHRS and CDR2 YFSETQ. The J segment lost 4 bases and the V segment lost 3 bases, leaving 8 bases of the junction unmatched. CDR3 nucleotide sequence: TGCGCCAGCAGCTCCCCGACTAGCGGCCAGTACAATGAGCAGTTCTTC. Its protein is CASSSPTSGQYNEQFF.

Points on this clone: Other DNA sequences within the sample encode an identical CDR3. The chain couples TRBV19 to TRBJ1-1; D is perhaps TRBD1 (5 bases). From germline, CDR1 is LNHDA and CDR2 SQIVND (reference sequence). This CDR3 has 14 residues. Trimming took off 2 bases at V and 4 bases at J, with 11 bases between the two ends. The CDR3: CASSIWTGGTEAFF. In nucleotides, the CDR3 is TGTGCCAGTAGTATATGGACGGGGGGCACTGAAGCTTTCTTT.

The chain couples TRBV4-3 to TRBJ2-3; perhaps TRBD2 as D (5 bases). V lost 2 bases to trimming and J lost 5 bases, with 11 bases between them. Germline CDR1 is LGHNA and CDR2 is YSLEER. The CDR3 covers 14 residues. The chain's CDR3 is CASSQFREIDTQYF. CDR3 in DNA: TGCGCCAGCAGCCAATTTCGGGAAATAGATACGCAGTATTTT.

This sequence joins TRBV5-1 and TRBJ1-3; D not certain. V gave up 7 bases and J gave up 0 bases, with 8 bases separating them. The CDR3 consists of 13 residues. CDR1 and CDR2 (germline): SGHRS, YFSETQ. The CDR3: CASEAYSGNTIYF. CDR3 sequence (DNA): TGCGCCAGCGAGGCGTACTCTGGAAACACCATATATTTT.

A word on this clone: This CDR3 is also generated by other DNA sequences in the sample. The V and J genes are TRBV27 and TRBJ2-7, with D unresolved. The CDR3 is made up of 12 amino acids. V gave up 2 bases and J gave up 3 bases, with 5 bases separating them. From germline, CDR1 is MNHEY and CDR2 SMNVEV (reference sequence). CDR3 sequence: CASSLTGYEQYF. For the CDR3, the DNA is TGTGCCAGCAGTTTAACGGGCTACGAGCAGTACTTC.

V and J are TRBV5-1 and TRBJ2-3, with 16 bases that match TRBD2. After removal of 3 bases from V and 4 bases from J, the junction contained 5 bases not matched to a gene. This CDR3 contains 17 residues. The germline gives CDR1 SGHRS, CDR2 YFSETQ. CDR3 protein: CASSWSGTSGRADTQYF. The CDR3 DNA reads as TGCGCCAGCAGCTGGAGCGGGACTAGCGGGAGGGCAGATACGCAGTATTTT.

Details on this clone: The sample holds other DNA sequences that translate to the same CDR3. The genes are TRBV28 and TRBJ2-2; D may correspond to TRBD1 or TRBD2 (7 bases each). The V and J ends lost 6 bases and 2 bases respectively, with 13 bases between them. The CDR3 spans 15 residues. The germline V gene encodes CDR1 MDHEN and CDR2 SYDVKM. CDR3 coding DNA: TGTGCCAGCAGCGGGGGGACAGCTAACACCGGGGAGCTGTTTTTT. Translating gives CASSGGTANTGELFF.

The chain recombines TRBV4-1 with TRBJ1-1; 7 positions agree with TRBD1. Germline lookup yields CDR1 MGHRA and CDR2 YSYEKL. Trimming at V came to 5 bases and at J to 4 bases, leaving 4 bases not matched to a gene. The CDR3 contains 13 residues. CDR3 nucleotide sequence: TGCGCCAGCAGCTTGACAGGGTCCACTGAAGCTTTCTTT. This sequence encodes CASSLTGSTEAFF.

V and J are TRBV7-8 and TRBJ1-1; possibly TRBD1 for D (6 bases). Germline values: CDR1 SGHVS, CDR2 FQNEAQ. The CDR3 extends over 15 amino acids. The V gene lost 5 bases and the J gene lost 0 bases, with 13 bases spanning the gap. The CDR3 DNA reads TGTGCCAGCAGCAGTCACAGGGAAATGAACACTGAAGCTTTCTTT. This translates into CASSSHREMNTEAFF.

The chain combines TRBV5-4 with TRBJ2-7, with D possibly matching TRBD1 (7 bases). Per germline, CDR1 SGHNT and CDR2 YYREEE (reference sequence). The CDR3 has 13 amino acids. V was cut by 4 bases and J by 4 bases, with 12 bases left in between. The CDR3 nucleotides read TGTGCCAGCAGCGCGGGACAGAATTACGAGCAGTACTTC. It codes for CASSAGQNYEQYF.